This TCR beta chain was captured in a study of T cell clonality in common variable immunodeficiency. Findings of the study overall: CVID subjects had higher TCRbeta clonality than healthy controls, most marked in about a third.

CDR1 is MRHNA and CDR2 is SNTAGT in the germline V gene. The CDR3 consists of 14 residues. Deletions cut 5 bases from V and 0 bases from J, with 11 bases between. Profiled with immunoSEQ multiplex PCR; TCRdb holds only in-frame clones, not every one. Sampling found about 52,000 clones, none seen once. In this sample, this clone turned up many times. Its matching antigen is unknown. The CDR3 end is not reached by the read, which stops 3 residues before it; the germline J gene fills it in. The sample comprised peripheral blood mononuclear cells. The chain has TRBV6-4 and TRBJ2-7, with no clear D. The source is a person aged 18 to 69 in good health. CDR3 sequence reads: CASSLPLYSYEQYF. The CDR3 DNA, read in part, is TGTGCCAGCAGTTTGCCACTGTACTCCTACGAG.